The entry that follows covers one TCR beta chain sequence. Assay used: immunoSEQ multiplex PCR; TCRdb lists only in-frame clones, some missing. Among 150,000 to 200,000 clones listed, about 91% were seen once. Germline V lookup: CDR1 SNHLY, CDR2 FYNNEI. CDR3 length: 14 residues. The V end lost 6 bases, the J end lost 4 bases, and 15 bases lay between the germline ends. This specimen comes from a study of T cell responses to AZD1222 COVID-19 vaccine. The V and J genes are TRBV2 and TRBJ1-1; weak D call: TRBD1 (5 bases). The origin of this receptor is an adult in good health. Specimen: peripheral blood, collected on day 0 of AZD1222 vaccination. The CDR3 sequence is CASSKDSQITEAFF. The CDR3 region has the DNA TGTGCCAGCAGCAAAGACAGCCAGATCACTGAAGCTTTCTTT.